The text below deals with one T cell receptor (beta chain). Its antigen is unidentified. Researchers ran the PCR with 60 Vbeta and 13 Jbeta primers. The protocol was immunoSEQ multiplex PCR, while the TCRdb copy is restricted to in-frame clones and leaves out a portion. Of approximately 150,000 clones in the sample, roughly 85% were seen once. The source of the sample is a study of cytomegalovirus exposure and HLA in healthy donors. On the study more broadly: Among about 179 million T cells, an earlier analysis found 90 million to 130 million unique TCR beta sequences. In an early release, HLA-typed donors contributed some 82 million unique TCR sequences. Study observations and caveats: In vitro, a few CMV-associated chains proved specific for CMV antigens.

The length of the CDR3 is 14 residues. The V end lost 4 bases, the J end lost 4 bases, and 13 bases lay between the germline ends. Germline loops: CDR1 SGHDN, CDR2 FVKESK. This sequence was found in a male donor in good health and CMV-seronegative. This rearrangement joins TRBV14 to TRBJ1-1; D is ambiguous. Sequences were obtained from PBMCs. The CDR3 sequence is CASSLQRSSTEAFF. The CDR3 coding sequence is TGTGCCAGCAGCCTCCAACGTTCCAGCACTGAAGCTTTCTTT.